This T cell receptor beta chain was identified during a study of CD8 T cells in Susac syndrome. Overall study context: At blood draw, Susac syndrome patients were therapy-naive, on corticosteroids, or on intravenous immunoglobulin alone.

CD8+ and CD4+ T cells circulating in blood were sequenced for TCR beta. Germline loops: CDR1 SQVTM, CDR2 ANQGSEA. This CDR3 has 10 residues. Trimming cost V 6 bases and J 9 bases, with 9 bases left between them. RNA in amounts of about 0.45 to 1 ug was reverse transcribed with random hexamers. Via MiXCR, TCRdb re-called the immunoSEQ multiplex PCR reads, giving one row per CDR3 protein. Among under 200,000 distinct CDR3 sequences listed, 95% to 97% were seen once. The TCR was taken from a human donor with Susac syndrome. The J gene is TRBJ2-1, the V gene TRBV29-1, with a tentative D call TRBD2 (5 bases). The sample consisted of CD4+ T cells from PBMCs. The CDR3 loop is CSVGAFEQFF. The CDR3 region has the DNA TGCAGCGTGGGAGCGTTTGAGCAGTTCTTC.